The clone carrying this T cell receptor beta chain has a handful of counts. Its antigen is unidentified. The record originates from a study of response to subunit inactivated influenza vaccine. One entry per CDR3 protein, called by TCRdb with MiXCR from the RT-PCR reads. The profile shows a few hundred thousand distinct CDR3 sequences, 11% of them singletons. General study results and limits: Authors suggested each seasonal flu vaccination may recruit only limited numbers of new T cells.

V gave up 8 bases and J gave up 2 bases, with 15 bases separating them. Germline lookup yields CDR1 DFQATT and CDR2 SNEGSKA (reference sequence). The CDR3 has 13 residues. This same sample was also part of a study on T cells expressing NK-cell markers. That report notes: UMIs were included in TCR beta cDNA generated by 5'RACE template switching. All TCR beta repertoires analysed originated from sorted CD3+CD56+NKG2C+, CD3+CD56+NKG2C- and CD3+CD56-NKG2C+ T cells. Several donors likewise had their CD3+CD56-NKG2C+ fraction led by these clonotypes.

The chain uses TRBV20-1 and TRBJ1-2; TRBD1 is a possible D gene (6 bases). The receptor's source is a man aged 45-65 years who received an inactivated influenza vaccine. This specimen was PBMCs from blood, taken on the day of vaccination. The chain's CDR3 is CSTWTETNYGYTF. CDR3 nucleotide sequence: TGCAGTACGTGGACAGAAACAAACTATGGCTACACCTTC.